The clone carrying this TCR beta chain appeared a few times. What it recognizes is unknown. Noted treatment: approximately 9-day PBMC culture with coronavirus spike peptide pools or control peptides (ViraFEST assay). Via ViraFEST, peptide pools expanded antigen-specific T cells before TCR sequencing. Dates of positive PCR ran from March to December 2020, before US Alpha, Beta and Delta variants. These data originate in a study of vaccination and CD4 T cells after COVID-19. The wider study: Convalescent patients, SARS-CoV-2 positive by nasal swab PCR, comprised several mild cases and one severe case.

Sequencing of DNA taken from cultured CD4+ T cells relied on the Oncomine TCR Beta short-read assay. A single record per CDR3 protein comes from TCRdb applying MiXCR to the PCR reads. The sample has roughly 16,000 distinct CDR3 sequences; around 55% are singletons. The starting material was cultured CD4+ T cells from blood, obtained after SARS-CoV-2 vaccination. This clonotype originated in a human donor with COVID-19.

This CDR3 is CASSFGTLTYEQYF. CDR3 in DNA: TGTGCCAGCAGCTTCGGGACATTGACCTACGAGCAGTACTTC. The J gene is TRBJ2-7, the V gene TRBV5-8; the D gene is possibly TRBD1 (6 bases). Trimming took off 2 bases at V and 2 bases at J, with 11 bases between the two ends. This CDR3 has 14 residues. From germline, CDR1 is SGHTS and CDR2 YDEGEE.